One sample yielded the 25 T cell receptor beta chains listed below, sequenced in a study of cytomegalovirus exposure and HLA in healthy donors. With 60 Vbeta and 13 Jbeta primers, the PCR was carried out. Produced via immunoSEQ multiplex PCR; TCRdb's table is partial and in-frame only. The table includes over 150,000 clones, around 80% detected once. The source material was PBMCs. The receptors stem from a man aged 30-40 years in good health and CMV-seronegative.

The CDR3 protein is CATSYENVGGTIYF. The CDR3 DNA reads as TGTGCCACCAGCTACGAAAATGTGGGGGGGACCATATATTTT. The rearrangement links TRBV15 to TRBJ1-3; D perhaps matches TRBD1 (5 bases). The CDR3 consists of 14 residues. Trimming removed 5 bases from V and 10 bases from J, with 18 bases in between. CDR1 LNHNV and CDR2 YYDKDF come from the germline V gene (reference sequence).

The V gene is TRBV28, the J gene TRBJ1-3, with 8 bases identical to TRBD1. V lost 5 bases to trimming and J lost 4 bases; unmatched junction nucleotides: 7. Germline V gene data show CDR1 as MDHEN and CDR2 as SYDVKM. The CDR3 spans 15 residues. The chain's CDR3 is CASSPQGAIGNTIYF. The CDR3 DNA reads TGTGCCAGCAGTCCGCAGGGGGCGATCGGAAACACCATATATTTT.

The chain combines TRBV18 with TRBJ2-5; unclear D gene. The CDR3 covers 14 residues. The V gene lost 3 bases and the J gene lost 2 bases, with 10 bases spanning the gap. Germline CDR1 is KGHSH and CDR2 is LQKENI. The CDR3 nucleotides are TGTGCCAGCTCACCTCTTAAGAGGCAAGAGACCCAGTACTTC. Amino acid sequence: CASSPLKRQETQYF.

The chain employs TRBV10-3 and TRBJ2-7, with D tentatively TRBD1 (6 bases). The CDR3 runs 14 residues. In germline, CDR1 is ENHRY, CDR2 SYGVKD. Trimming removed 3 bases from V and 3 bases from J, with 12 bases in between. CDR3 region: CAISERQAGYEQYF. The CDR3 DNA reads as TGTGCCATCAGTGAACGACAGGCCGGCTACGAGCAGTACTTC.

The V gene is TRBV10-1, the J gene TRBJ2-2; unclear D gene. This CDR3 spans 13 amino acids. The ends were cut back, 3 bases at V and 4 bases at J, with 6 bases in the middle. Looked up from germline, CDR1 is WNHNN and CDR2 is SYGVQD (reference sequence). The DNA of the CDR3 is TGCGCCAGCAGTGAACAGAGCACCGGGGAGCTGTTTTTT. Amino acid sequence: CASSEQSTGELFF.

This clone was seen just once. This sequence joins TRBV6-1 and TRBJ1-4; 11 bases are shared with TRBD1. The J segment lost 8 bases and the V segment lost 7 bases, leaving 6 bases of the junction unmatched. Germline-derived CDR1 and CDR2 are MNHNS and SASEGT. This CDR3 has 14 amino acids. The CDR3 sequence is CASTWTGGREKLFF. CDR3 bases: TGTGCCAGCACTTGGACAGGGGGCCGGGAAAAACTGTTTTTT.

The rearrangement joins TRBV28 to TRBJ1-1, with TRBD1 matching over 7 bases. Per the germline V gene, CDR1 is MDHEN and CDR2 is SYDVKM. The CDR3 loop spans 14 amino acids. The ends lost 5 bases at V and 1 base at J; junction bases unmatched: 4. The CDR3 DNA follows: TGTGCCAGCAGTGGGACAGCGCGGAACACTGAAGCTTTCTTT. It codes for CASSGTARNTEAFF.

This clone is a singleton in its sample. This chain uses TRBV9 with TRBJ2-1; possible D gene TRBD2, 7 bases. The V gene's germline CDR1 is SGDLS and CDR2 YYNGEE. The CDR3 runs to 16 residues. V lost 0 bases and J 4 bases, leaving 14 bases between the germline ends. The CDR3 loop reads CASSVAAGRGYNEQFF. The DNA for the CDR3 is TGTGCCAGCAGCGTAGCGGCGGGGAGGGGGTACAATGAGCAGTTCTTC.

The sample holds a few counts of this clone. The chain employs TRBV5-4 and TRBJ2-5, with TRBD2 identical over 10 bases. Looked up from germline, CDR1 is SGHNT and CDR2 is YYREEE (reference sequence). CDR3 length: 15 residues. V gave up 5 bases and J gave up 5 bases; unmatched junction bases: 9. The CDR3 DNA reads TGTGCCAGCAGGATGTCTAGCGGGAGTCAGGAGACCCAGTACTTC. Encoded protein: CASRMSSGSQETQYF.

V and J are TRBV11-2 and TRBJ1-2, with 9 bases fitting TRBD1. With 3 bases clipped from V and 5 bases from J, the junction kept 4 bases outside the gene matches. Germline V gives CDR1 SGHAT, CDR2 FQNNGV. The CDR3 extends over 14 amino acids. The CDR3 sequence is CASSLGQGTYGYTF. DNA for the CDR3: TGTGCCAGCAGCTTGGGACAGGGTACTTATGGCTACACCTTC.

V gene TRBV18 combines with J gene TRBJ2-3; D is uncertain. Germline lookup yields CDR1 KGHSH and CDR2 LQKENI. The CDR3 has 15 amino acids. Trimming took 2 bases from V and 2 from J, leaving 11 bases between them. CDR3 bases: TGTGCCAGCTCACCATTGCCTACCCCCACAGATACGCAGTATTTT. This encodes CASSPLPTPTDTQYF. The full variable domain, in which reference TRBV18 and TRBJ2-3 provide the parts outside the CDR3, is NAGVMQNPRHLVRRRGQEARLRCSPMKGHSHVYWYRQLPEEGLKFMVYLQKENIIDESGMPKERFSAEFPKEGPSILRIQQVVRGDSAAYFCASSPLPTPTDTQYFGPGTRLTVL.

This clone was detected a few times. The chain couples TRBV5-4 to TRBJ2-5, with 13 bases that match TRBD2. Germline V gene data show CDR1 as SGHNT and CDR2 as YYREEE (reference sequence). J was trimmed by 1 base and V by 7 bases; bases with no gene match: 4. The CDR3 extends over 15 amino acids. The DNA of the CDR3 is TGTGCCAGCCGCCGGACTAGCGGGAGCCAAGAGACCCAGTACTTC. Protein sequence: CASRRTSGSQETQYF.

CDR3 DNA sequence: TGTGCCAGCAGGTACAGGGGGCGAGACTATGGCTACACCTTC. Amino acid sequence: CASRYRGRDYGYTF. The V call is TRBV28, the J call TRBJ1-2; 9 nucleotides agree with TRBD1. The junction had 5 bases not matched to a gene; V was cut back by 6 bases and J by 3 bases. In germline, CDR1 is MDHEN, CDR2 SYDVKM. The CDR3 covers 14 residues.

V is TRBV27 and J is TRBJ2-1; D is perhaps TRBD1 (5 bases). V gave up 6 bases and J gave up 6 bases, with 12 bases separating them. There are 13 residues in the CDR3. CDR1 and CDR2 from the germline V gene are MNHEY and SMNVEV (reference sequence). The CDR3 DNA sequence: TGTGCCAGCAGGTGGGGCAGGGCCAATGAGCAGTTCTTC. It specifies CASRWGRANEQFF.

This chain connects TRBV6-5 to TRBJ2-1, with 8 nucleotides matching TRBD2. V dropped 0 bases and J dropped 5; count of bases not matched to a gene: 6. The CDR3 is made up of 16 amino acids. The germline V gene has CDR1 MNHEY and CDR2 SVGAGI. CDR3 DNA sequence: TGTGCCAGCAGTTACTCGAGAGCGGGGGCCGACAATGAGCAGTTCTTC. Amino acid sequence: CASSYSRAGADNEQFF.

The gene calls are TRBV19 and TRBJ1-2; a possible D gene is TRBD1 (5 bases). Trimming cost V 5 bases and J 10 bases, with 17 bases left between them. The CDR3 covers 13 residues. Germline CDR1 reads LNHDA; CDR2 reads SQIVND (reference sequence). The CDR3 bases are TGTGCCAGTAGTTTTTCAGAGCGGGGACCCTACACCTTC. Its protein is CASSFSERGPYTF.

The chain carries TRBV9 and TRBJ1-1; tentative D call: TRBD1 (5 bases). CDR1 SGDLS and CDR2 YYNGEE come from the germline V gene. The CDR3 totals 13 residues. V lost 3 bases, J lost 4 bases, and 10 bases lay in between. The CDR3 sequence: CASSAGGSTEAFF. CDR3 nucleotide sequence: TGTGCCAGCAGCGCTGGGGGGAGCACTGAAGCTTTCTTT.

The chain is built from TRBV27 and TRBJ2-5, with D maybe TRBD2 (5 bases). The DNA end lines up better with TRBJ2-7; the J call may be wrong. Per germline, CDR1 MNHEY and CDR2 SMNVEV (reference sequence). The CDR3 covers 14 residues. The CDR3 sequence: CASSLVGESHEQYF. CDR3 in DNA: TGTGCCAGCAGTTTGGTGGGAGAGTCGCACGAGCAGTACTTC.

CDR3 bases: TGTGCCACCAGCAGCCGTGTGGGCGAAGGTGCTGAAGCTTTCTTT. This sequence encodes CATSSRVGEGAEAFF. The chain uses TRBV15 and TRBJ1-1, with no clear D. The CDR3 runs to 15 residues. CDR1 LNHNV and CDR2 YYDKDF come from the germline V gene (reference sequence). V was clipped by 3 bases and J by 6 bases, with 17 bases between them. Looking up the rest from reference TRBV15 and TRBJ1-1 gives the full variable domain: DAMVIQNPRYQVTQFGKPVTLSCSQTLNHNVMYWYQQKSSQAPKLLFHYYDKDFNNEADTPDNFQSRRPNTSFCFLDIRSPGLGDTAMYLCATSSRVGEGAEAFFGQGTRLTVV.

V gene TRBV7-3 combines with J gene TRBJ1-1, with unresolved D. The CDR3 extends over 13 amino acids. V lost 5 bases and J lost 1, with 8 bases in between. CDR1 is SGHTA, CDR2 FQGTGA, per germline. CDR3 in amino acids: CASSKQSNTEAFF. The CDR3, as DNA: TGTGCCAGCAGCAAACAGTCGAACACTGAAGCTTTCTTT.

This clone came up a few times. The chain links TRBV10-3 to TRBJ1-2; TRBD1 agrees at 11 bases. V shed 4 bases and J 3 bases; nucleotides not matched to a gene: 7. CDR3 size: 16 residues. Looked up from germline, CDR1 is ENHRY and CDR2 is SYGVKD. Written as DNA, the CDR3 is TGTGCCATCAGTGGATCCGGGACAGGGGGTTACTATGGCTACACCTTC. It specifies CAISGSGTGGYYGYTF.

This chain joins TRBV28 and TRBJ2-7; 7 nucleotides align to TRBD2. This CDR3 has 10 amino acids. Per the germline V gene, CDR1 is MDHEN and CDR2 is SYDVKM. Trimming at V came to 11 bases and at J to 6 bases, leaving 4 bases not matched to a gene. CDR3: CAGGGREQYF. CDR3 DNA: TGTGCCGGGGGGGGTCGCGAGCAGTACTTC. The whole variable domain, remainder taken from reference TRBV28 and TRBJ2-7, is DVKVTQSSRYLVKRTGEKVFLECVQDMDHENMFWYRQDPGLGLRLIYFSYDVKMKEKGDIPEGYSVSREKKERFSLILESASTNQTSMYLCAGGGREQYFGPGTRLTVT.

This chain connects TRBV7-9 to TRBJ1-4; D is ambiguous. V was shortened by 4 bases and J by 5 bases, with 11 bases between the two germline ends. The CDR3 spans 14 residues. In germline, CDR1 is SEHNR, CDR2 FQNEAQ (reference sequence). CDR3 DNA: TGTGCCAGCAGCTCCCTCCTACGGAATGAAAAACTGTTTTTT. This gives the protein CASSSLLRNEKLFF.

The V and J genes are TRBV27 and TRBJ1-1, with 12 positions matching TRBD1. Germline CDR1 reads MNHEY; CDR2 reads SMNVEV (reference sequence). Trimming at V came to 8 bases and at J to 6 bases, leaving 4 bases not matched to a gene. CDR3 length: 13 residues. The CDR3 reads CASQGQGAAEAFF. CDR3 nucleotides: TGTGCCAGCCAGGGACAGGGGGCAGCTGAAGCTTTCTTT.

The V and J genes are TRBV28 and TRBJ2-1; 10 bases fit TRBD1. Trimming at V came to 5 bases and at J to 8 bases, leaving 9 bases not matched to a gene. The CDR3 loop spans 15 amino acids. The germline gives CDR1 MDHEN, CDR2 SYDVKM. The CDR3 coding sequence is TGTGCCAGCAGTCAAATAGACAGGGGGCTGTATGAGCAGTTCTTC. It specifies CASSQIDRGLYEQFF.